This T cell receptor beta chain was captured by sequencing in a study of T cell repertoires in ileal Crohn's disease. Study-wide findings and caveats: Clonal expansions were more frequent in active smokers than non-smokers at surgery.

CDR1 is GTSNPN and CDR2 is SVGIG in the germline V gene (reference sequence). The CDR3 has 11 amino acids. The V and J ends lost 5 bases and 15 bases respectively, with 17 bases between them. The time point: neoterminal ileum biopsy at postoperative endoscopy, about 6 months after surgery. Regarding this clone: The antigen remains unidentified.

Data came from immunoSEQ multiplex PCR; TCRdb stores just in-frame clones and leaves some out. This sample has about 1,700 clones; roughly 91% occur once, and the top ten carry roughly 6.7%. The chain links TRBV30 to TRBJ2-1; D gene ambiguous. The sample consisted of ileal tissue. The sequence came from an adult with Crohn's disease. The CDR3 sequence: CAWGFAAGWFF. The CDR3 DNA reads as TGTGCCTGGGGCTTCGCCGCCGGATGGTTCTTC.